Detailed here is one T cell receptor beta chain. This specimen belongs to a study of blood T cell repertoires in COVID-19. About the research overall: Donors in the United States, Italy and Spain gave samples during acute or convalescent COVID-19. PBMCs, B-cell-depleted T cells, or T cells provided the cDNA or gDNA that made up the material.

Authors' data handling: By means of reference gene primer amplification, nucleated cell counts were estimated. The repertoire was sequenced with immunoSEQ multiplex PCR; TCRdb's copy has only in-frame clones and lacks some. V and J calls plus clone size are reproduced from that table; the DNA served to infer D and trimming. Counted here are 100,000 to 110,000 clones, approximately 91% occurring once; the ten biggest clones make up 2% to 2.5%. The CDR3 contains 15 residues. CDR1 is SGHDT and CDR2 is YYEEEE in the germline V gene. Unmatched junction bases numbered 8, after V lost 4 bases and J lost 4 bases.

Sequenced input: peripheral blood. The receptor comes from a man in his fifties with active COVID-19. The V call is TRBV5-6, the J call TRBJ2-3; 8 bases align to TRBD1. The CDR3 is CASSGRTGFADTQYF. The CDR3 DNA follows: TGTGCCAGCAGCGGCCGGACAGGGTTTGCAGATACGCAGTATTTT.